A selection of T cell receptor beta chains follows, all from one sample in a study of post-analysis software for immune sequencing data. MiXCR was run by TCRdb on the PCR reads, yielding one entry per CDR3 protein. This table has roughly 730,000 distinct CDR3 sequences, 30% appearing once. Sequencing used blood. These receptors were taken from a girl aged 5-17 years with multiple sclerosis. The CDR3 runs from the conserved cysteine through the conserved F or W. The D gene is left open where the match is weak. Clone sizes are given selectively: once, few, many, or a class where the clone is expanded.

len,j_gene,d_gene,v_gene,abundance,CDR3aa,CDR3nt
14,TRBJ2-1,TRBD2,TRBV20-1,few,CSAPRGRLYNEQFF,TGCAGTGCCCCCCGCGGGAGGCTTTACAATGAGCAGTTCTTC
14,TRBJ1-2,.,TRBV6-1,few,CASSAMAAEYGYTF,TGTGCCAGCAGTGCTATGGCGGCAGAGTATGGCTACACCTTC
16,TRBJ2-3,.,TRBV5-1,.,CASSLEVGLATDTQYF,TGCGCCAGCAGCTTGGAGGTAGGGTTAGCCACGGATACGCAGTATTTT
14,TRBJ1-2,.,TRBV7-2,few,CASSLEVSNYGYTF,TGTGCCAGCAGCTTAGAGGTGTCTAACTATGGCTACACCTTC
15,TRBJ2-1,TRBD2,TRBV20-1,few,CSAGPYGRAYNEQFF,TGCAGTGCTGGGCCCTACGGGAGGGCGTACAATGAGCAGTTCTTC
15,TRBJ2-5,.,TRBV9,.,CASSVGGGRRETQYF,TGTGCCAGCAGCGTAGGAGGGGGACGGAGGGAGACCCAGTACTTC
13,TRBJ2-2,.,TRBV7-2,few,CASSLSLPGELFF,TGTGCCAGCAGCTTATCTCTCCCCGGGGAGCTGTTTTTT
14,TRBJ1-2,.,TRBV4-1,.,CASSQAGDFYGYTF,TGCGCCAGCAGCCAAGCCGGAGATTTCTATGGCTACACCTTC
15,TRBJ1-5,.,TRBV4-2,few,CASSQASAGNQPQHF,TGTGCCAGCAGCCAAGCTTCGGCAGGGAATCAGCCCCAGCATTTT
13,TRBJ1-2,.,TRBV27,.,CASSPGGASGYTF,TGTGCCAGCAGCCCTGGGGGGGCCTCTGGCTACACCTTC
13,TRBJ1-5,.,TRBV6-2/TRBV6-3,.,CASSYKTAGPQHF,TGTGCCAGCAGTTATAAGACCGCGGGGCCCCAGCATTTT
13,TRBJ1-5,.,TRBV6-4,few,CASSETRGQPQHF,TGTGCCAGCAGTGAGACTCGTGGACAGCCCCAGCATTTT
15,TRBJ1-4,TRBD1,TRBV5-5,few,CASSFGDRTNEKLFF,TGTGCCAGCAGCTTTGGGGACAGGACAAATGAAAAACTGTTTTTT
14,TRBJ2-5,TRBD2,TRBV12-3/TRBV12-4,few,CASSRSGGWETQYF,TGTGCCAGCAGTCGTAGCGGGGGCTGGGAGACCCAGTACTTC
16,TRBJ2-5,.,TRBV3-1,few,CASSRFGGQLQETQYF,TGTGCCAGCAGCAGATTCGGAGGGCAGCTCCAAGAGACCCAGTACTTC
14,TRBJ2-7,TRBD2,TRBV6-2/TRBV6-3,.,CASSYRGGSVEQYF,TGTGCCAGCAGTTACCGGGGGGGGTCTGTGGAGCAGTACTTC
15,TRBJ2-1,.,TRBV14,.,CASSQAQLLDGKQFF,TGTGCCAGCAGCCAAGCTCAACTACTAGATGGGAAGCAGTTCTTC
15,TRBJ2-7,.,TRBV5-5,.,CASSLAAGSSCEQYF,TGTGCCAGCAGCTTGGCGGCAGGATCCAGCTGCGAGCAGTACTTC
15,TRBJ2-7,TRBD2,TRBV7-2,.,CASSHQTSGAYEQYF,TGTGCCAGCAGCCATCAGACTAGCGGGGCCTACGAGCAGTACTTC
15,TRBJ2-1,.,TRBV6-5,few,CASSYLAGARNEQFF,TGTGCCAGCAGTTACTTGGCGGGGGCTCGGAATGAGCAGTTCTTC
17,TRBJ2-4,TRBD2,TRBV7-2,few,CASSFLAGPLAKNIQYF,TGTGCCAGCAGCTTCCTAGCGGGACCACTAGCCAAAAACATTCAGTACTTC
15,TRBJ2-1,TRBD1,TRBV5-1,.,CASSGDRGKDNEQFF,TGCGCCAGCAGCGGGGACAGGGGGAAAGACAATGAGCAGTTCTTC
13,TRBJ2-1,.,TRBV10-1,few,CASSQSGGNEQFF,TGCGCCAGCAGCCAGTCCGGGGGCAATGAGCAGTTCTTC
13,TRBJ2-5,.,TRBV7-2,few,CASSLDWHETQYF,TGTGCCAGCAGCTTAGATTGGCACGAGACCCAGTACTTC
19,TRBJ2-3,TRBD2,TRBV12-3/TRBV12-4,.,CASSPPPLLAGLSTDTQYF,TGTGCCAGCAGTCCGCCGCCTTTACTAGCGGGATTAAGCACCGATACGCAGTATTTT
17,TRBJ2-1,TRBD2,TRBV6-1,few,CASSVKPGGRFIDEQFF,TGTGCCAGCAGTGTAAAGCCGGGGGGGCGGTTCATCGATGAGCAGTTCTTC
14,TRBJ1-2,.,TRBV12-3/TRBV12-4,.,CASTLGEAMKGYTF,TGTGCCAGCACCCTAGGGGAGGCCATGAAGGGCTACACCTTC
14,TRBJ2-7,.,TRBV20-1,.,CSARHSGEWAEQYF,TGCAGTGCTAGACATTCGGGGGAATGGGCCGAGCAGTACTTC
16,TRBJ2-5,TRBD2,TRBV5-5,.,CASSWTSGGLQETQYF,TGTGCCAGCAGCTGGACTAGCGGGGGGCTCCAAGAGACCCAGTACTTC
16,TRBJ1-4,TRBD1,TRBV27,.,CASSPWRGQGAEKLFF,TGTGCCAGCAGTCCATGGAGGGGGCAGGGGGCGGAAAAACTGTTTTTT
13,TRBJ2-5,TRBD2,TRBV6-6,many,CASSWREGETQYF,TGTGCCAGCAGTTGGCGGGAGGGGGAGACCCAGTACTTC
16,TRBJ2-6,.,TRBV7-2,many,CASSLARSSGANVLTF,TGTGCCAGCAGCTTAGCCCGAAGCTCTGGGGCCAACGTCCTGACTTTC
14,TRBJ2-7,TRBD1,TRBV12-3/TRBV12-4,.,CASSGQGGVYEQYF,TGTGCCAGCAGTGGACAGGGTGGGGTATACGAGCAGTACTTC
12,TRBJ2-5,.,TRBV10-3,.,CAISENEETQYF,TGTGCCATCAGTGAGAATGAAGAGACCCAGTACTTC
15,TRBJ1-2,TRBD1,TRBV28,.,CASSFQNRGRDGYTF,TGTGCCAGCAGTTTTCAAAACAGGGGGCGGGATGGCTACACCTTC
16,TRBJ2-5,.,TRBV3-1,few,CASSLNPGVVSETQYF,TGTGCCAGCAGCCTAAACCCAGGGGTGGTATCAGAGACCCAGTACTTC
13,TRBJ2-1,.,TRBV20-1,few,CSASGGVSNEQFF,TGCAGTGCTAGTGGCGGGGTATCAAATGAGCAGTTCTTC
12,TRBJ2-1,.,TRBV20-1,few,CSASLRNNEQFF,TGCAGTGCTAGTCTGAGGAACAATGAGCAGTTCTTC
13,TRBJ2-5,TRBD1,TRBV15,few,CATSKDPGTERYF,TGTGCCACCAGCAAAGACCCCGGGACAGAAAGGTACTTC
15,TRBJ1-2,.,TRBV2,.,CASSEAGRGAYGYTF,TGTGCCAGCAGTGAAGCCGGCCGGGGGGCCTATGGCTACACCTTC
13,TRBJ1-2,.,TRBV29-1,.,CSVEDRVGHGYTF,TGCAGCGTTGAAGATCGGGTGGGGCATGGCTACACCTTC
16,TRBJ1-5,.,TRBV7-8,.,CASSPQGRAGGQPQHF,TGTGCCAGCAGCCCCCAGGGTCGGGCAGGAGGACAGCCCCAGCATTTT